These 4 T cell receptor beta chains share one sample of origin, sequenced in a study of shared clonotypes between healthy human individuals. Data came from immunoSEQ multiplex PCR; TCRdb stores just in-frame clones and leaves some out. The data show some 690,000 clones, less than 95% seen once. The sequencing sample was made of memory CD8+ T cells from PBMCs. As for subset: CD45RO+ cells pooled with CCR7-negative TemRA cells. The receptors originated from a man younger than 30 in good health. Some clones in this sample may be carry-over from other donors' samples.

V usage is TRBV28 and J usage is TRBJ2-7; D ambiguous. Germline lookup yields CDR1 MDHEN and CDR2 SYDVKM. The CDR3 runs to 12 residues. The V and J ends lost 6 bases and 2 bases respectively, with 8 bases between them. The CDR3 nucleotides read TGTGCCAGCAGCCTTTACCCCTACGAGCAGTACTTC. The encoded protein is CASSLYPYEQYF.

The V call is TRBV10-3, the J call TRBJ1-5, with D possibly matching TRBD1 (5 bases). The germline V gene encodes CDR1 ENHRY and CDR2 SYGVKD. The germline V and J ends were trimmed by 5 bases and 5 bases, with 7 bases remaining between them. The CDR3 spans 12 residues. This CDR3 is CAISLGDQPQHF. Here the CDR3 DNA reads TGTGCCATCAGTTTAGGGGATCAGCCCCAGCATTTT.

V is TRBV6-6 and J is TRBJ1-2, with unresolved D. In germline, CDR1 is MNHNY, CDR2 SVGAGI (reference sequence). V lost 11 bases and J lost 2, with 18 bases in between. The CDR3 loop spans 14 amino acids. The CDR3 protein is CASQAERRNYGYTF. CDR3 in DNA: TGTGCCTCCCAGGCGGAACGGAGGAACTATGGCTACACCTTC.

This clone was seen a handful of times. This chain links TRBV9 with TRBJ1-1; a weak D match, TRBD1 (5 bases). The CDR3 sequence is 14 residues long. CDR1 and CDR2 from the germline V gene are SGDLS and YYNGEE. Trimming shortened V by 0 bases and J by 4 bases, and 10 bases separated the two germline ends. CDR3 loop: CASSVGRVRTEAFF. In nucleotides, the CDR3 is TGTGCCAGCAGCGTAGGCAGGGTCCGCACTGAAGCTTTCTTT.